The T cell receptor (beta chain) described here comes from a study of Ad26.COV2.S vaccination and SARS-CoV-2 variants (dated by TCRdb to about 2021). Looking at the study overall: Vaccine-arm donors were drawn from COV1001, a multicentre, randomized, double-blind, placebo-controlled phase I-IIa trial of Ad26.COV2.S in healthy adults. Ad26.COV2.S was given intramuscularly at 5x10^10 or 1x10^11 viral particles, as a single shot or as two shots 56 days apart. TCRbeta repertoire sequencing served as the tool for gauging how specific and how broad the SARS-CoV-2-reactive T cell receptors were following Ad26.COV2.S vaccination. The TCR-sequenced set comprised around 30 samples: some 20 Ad26.COV2.S vaccine recipients, 5 placebo recipients and 8 SARS-CoV-2 convalescent individuals. Trial participants were randomized into five groups of five: low-dose or high-dose Ad26.COV2.S given once or twice, or placebo on both occasions. Investigators remained blinded to trial group allocation during experiments and outcome assessment. The full study reports these points: According to the authors, total T cell responses may have been underestimated by the TCR breadth and depth analyses. Non-spike TCR breadth was comparable between vaccine and placebo recipients, consistent with the vaccine containing only spike. The study lacked the statistical power to compare responses across vaccine doses or regimens. After vaccination, spike-specific CD8+ and CD4+ T cell responses were reported to show substantial breadth. Higher spike-specific TCR breadth was observed in Ad26.COV2.S recipients than in placebo recipients (P = 0.0014).

The immunoSEQ Assay was used to sequence TCRbeta CDR3 regions. After extraction, genomic DNA underwent amplification by bias-controlled multiplex PCR, followed by high-throughput sequencing. The source study handled its data this way. To quantify the absolute abundance of each unique TCRbeta CDR3 region, sequences were collapsed and filtered. T cell fraction was estimated by normalizing TCRbeta template counts to usable DNA, with usable DNA measured through amplification of reference genes found in all nucleated cells. Repertoire TCRs were annotated as SARS-CoV-2-specific when V gene, CDR3 amino acid sequence and J gene were exactly matched to a known reactive TCR set. The reference SARS-CoV-2 TCR set was derived from MIRA and filtered for enrichment in COVID-19-positive ImmuneCODE repertoires, a step that removed public or cross-reactive TCRs. Drawing on the MIRA antigens, annotated TCRs were analysed further at the level of specific ORF or position within ORF. Breadth was defined as annotated unique rearrangements over total unique productive rearrangements; depth was the summed frequency of those rearrangements. Two-sided Wilcoxon rank-sum tests were applied when comparing TCR breadth between groups. Drawn from immuneACCESS, this table holds only the in-frame rearrangements with V and J called that TCRdb kept. Clones are partly lost; checked studies trace under half to an unresolved V gene and leave the rest unexplained. That table gives V, J and clone size, and the DNA gave D and trimming. For this sample there are approximately 300,000 clones; around 81% appear just once. The top ten clones comprise around 2.2% of the sample.

Read against the paper, the sample's treatment or condition label means: some 19 received Ad26.COV2.S at low or high dose, single or two shots; roughly 5 received placebo; per-sample allocation not given. For vaccine and placebo recipients, repertoires were sequenced using samples collected on day 63 after the first injection. Cohort 1b enrolled around 23 adults aged 18-55 years at a single site in Boston, USA, between 29 July and 7 August 2020. Ad26.COV2.S was a replication-incompetent adenovirus type 26 vector expressing a prefusion-stabilized SARS-CoV-2 spike protein from the original Wuhan strain. With regard to this clone: Its antigen is still unknown. No base-level quality is on record; no much larger clone is a single base apart.

From the cysteine through the phenylalanine, the CDR3 covers 14 amino acids. This entry keeps only the CDR3 DNA: 42 bases, framed from base 1. CDR1 is given as SGHTA and CDR2 as FQGNSA, both from the germline V gene. Trimming takes 5 bases from V and 0 bases from J, and the germline ends sit 8 bases apart. The receptor's source is a person aged 18-65 years who received the Ad26.COV2.S COVID-19 vaccine or a placebo. The source material was peripheral blood, sampled in a trial of Ad26.COV2.S vaccine versus placebo. Rearrangement joined TRBV7-2 to TRBJ1-5; matching of 6 bases hints at TRBD1 as the D gene. The CDR3 region has the sequence CASSPDSSNQPQHF. The DNA is TGTGCCAGCAGCCCGGACAGTAGCAATCAGCCCCAGCATTTT.